The 27 T cell receptor beta chains in this list originate from one sample, sequenced in a study of T cells in Graves' hyperthyroidism and ophthalmopathy. TCR beta CDR3 sequences were amplified from RNA transcripts. Primed by the HTBI set, a first-round RT-PCR was run on the TCR CDR3. TCRdb independently ran MiXCR on the multiplex PCR reads; one entry per CDR3 protein. The table has 500,000 to 800,000 distinct CDR3 sequences, around 15% seen once; the top ten hold about an eighth. The sequenced material came from blood. The receptors derive from a woman aged 50 to 60 with Graves' ophthalmopathy.

The sample holds a few counts of this clonotype. V is TRBV2 and J is TRBJ1-5; D is possibly TRBD1 (5 bases). V was clipped by 7 bases and J by 4 bases, with 14 bases between them. Germline V gene data show CDR1 as SNHLY and CDR2 as FYNNEI. The CDR3 contains 14 residues. Here the CDR3 reads CASNKRGPNQPQHF. Written as DNA, the CDR3 is TGTGCCAGCAATAAGAGGGGCCCTAATCAGCCCCAGCATTTT.

This clonotype was detected a few times. The chain uses TRBV6-1 and TRBJ1-6; D remains ambiguous. V dropped 5 bases and J dropped 10 bases, with 12 bases sitting between them. Germline V CDR1 and CDR2: MNHNS, SASEGT. The CDR3 is made up of 13 amino acids. CDR3 DNA sequence: TGTGCCAGCAGTACCTGGACTGCCTCACCCCTCCACTTT. Residues: CASSTWTASPLHF.

The rearrangement links TRBV11-2 to TRBJ1-4; 9 bases fit TRBD1. The V and J ends lost 5 bases and 7 bases, in that order; junction bases with no gene match: 11. This CDR3 spans 16 amino acids. The germline CDR1 and CDR2 sequences are SGHAT and FQNNGV. The CDR3, as DNA: TGTGCCAGCAGCAGGACTAGCGGGACAGGGTCTGAAAAACTGTTTTTT. Encoded protein: CASSRTSGTGSEKLFF.

This clonotype was observed many times. The rearrangement links TRBV20-1 to TRBJ1-5; D uncertain. Per germline, CDR1 DFQATT and CDR2 SNEGSKA (reference sequence). CDR3 length equals 14 residues. V gave up 2 bases and J gave up 5 bases, with 13 bases separating them. This CDR3 is CSARPLGLDQPQHF. CDR3 sequence (DNA): TGCAGTGCTAGACCCCTGGGCTTAGATCAGCCCCAGCATTTT.

At least ten counts were recorded for this clonotype. This may be a read error: a much more frequent sequence differs by one nucleotide. This chain links TRBV7-3 with TRBJ2-3; D gene ambiguous. The CDR3 covers 13 residues. From germline, CDR1 is SGHTA and CDR2 FQGTGA. CDR3 loop: CVSSLILTDTQYF. CDR3 coding DNA: TGTGTCAGCAGCTTAATTTTAACAGATACGCAGTATTTT.

This clonotype was detected a few times. This chain connects TRBV6-1 to TRBJ2-3; the D call may be TRBD1 or TRBD2 (5 bases each). Germline assignment: CDR1 MNHNS and CDR2 SASEGT. This CDR3 is 15 amino acids long. V lost 1 base to trimming and J lost 2 bases, with 10 bases between them. This CDR3 is CASSEGRDHTDTQYF. The CDR3, as DNA: TGTGCCAGCAGTGAAGGCAGGGACCACACAGATACGCAGTATTTT.

This clonotype came up many times. The chain joins TRBV10-3 to TRBJ2-1; the match to TRBD2 covers 16 bases. J was trimmed by 4 bases and V by 4 bases; bases with no gene match: 10. The CDR3 extends over 19 amino acids. Germline CDR1 and CDR2: ENHRY and SYGVKD. CDR3 sequence (DNA): TGTGCCATCAGTGCTACCGGGACTAGCGGGAGGGCCGTTTACAATGAGCAGTTCTTC. Translated: CAISATGTSGRAVYNEQFF.

This clonotype was detected ten times or more. The V call is TRBV6-6, the J call TRBJ1-1; D remains ambiguous. The CDR3 totals 16 residues. Trimming stripped 2 bases from V and 3 bases from J, with 16 bases between. From germline, CDR1 is MNHNY and CDR2 SVGAGI (reference sequence). CDR3 sequence (DNA): TGTGCCAGCAGTTACCAGCCATCCGGCTTTGACACTGAAGCTTTCTTT. Protein sequence: CASSYQPSGFDTEAFF.

In its sample, this clonotype was seen a few times. The chain joins TRBV28 to TRBJ2-3; TRBD2 matches at 7 bases. Germline V gives CDR1 MDHEN, CDR2 SYDVKM. Trimming removed 7 bases from V and 8 bases from J; junction bases left unmatched: 12. The CDR3 spans 14 residues. The CDR3 loop reads CASTSVAGAFTQYF. The CDR3 DNA follows: TGTGCCAGCACGTCCGTCGCGGGAGCGTTTACGCAGTATTTT. Together with reference TRBV28 and TRBJ2-3, the CDR3 gives the full variable domain: DVKVTQSSRYLVKRTGEKVFLECVQDMDHENMFWYRQDPGLGLRLIYFSYDVKMKEKGDIPEGYSVSREKKERFSLILESASTNQTSMYLCASTSVAGAFTQYFGPGTRLTVL.

This clonotype was observed a handful of times. The gene calls are TRBV6-5 and TRBJ2-3; 13 positions match TRBD2. V lost 4 bases, J lost 6 bases, and 7 bases stayed unmatched. Germline CDR1 reads MNHEY; CDR2 reads SVGAGI. The CDR3 is 16 amino acids. CDR3 amino acids: CASSSGLAGHGDTQYF. The CDR3 region has the DNA TGTGCCAGCAGTTCGGGACTAGCGGGACATGGTGATACGCAGTATTTT.

This clonotype was counted at least ten times. This chain joins TRBV28 and TRBJ2-4; 7 positions agree with TRBD1. V shed 3 bases, J shed 0 bases, and the junction held 5 bases outside the gene matches. Germline lookup yields CDR1 MDHEN and CDR2 SYDVKM. The length of the CDR3 is 16 residues. The CDR3 DNA reads TGTGCCAGCAGTTTTACAGGGGAACTAGCCAAAAACATTCAGTACTTC. Its translation is CASSFTGELAKNIQYF.

Many counts were recorded for this clonotype. This chain joins TRBV30 and TRBJ1-1, with a possible D match to TRBD1 (6 bases). V was trimmed by 0 bases and J by 1 base, leaving 9 bases between them. Germline CDR1 GTSNPN, CDR2 SVGIG (reference sequence). The length of the CDR3 is 14 residues. As DNA, the CDR3 is TGTGCCTGGAGTGTTTGGGGGGCGAACACTGAAGCTTTCTTT. This encodes CAWSVWGANTEAFF.

In its sample, this clonotype was seen many times. V and J are TRBV5-5 and TRBJ1-5; 9 bases line up with TRBD1. Germline CDR1 reads SGHKS; CDR2 reads YYEKEE (reference sequence). There are 15 residues in the CDR3. V was pared by 4 bases and J by 2 bases, with 4 bases of the junction left unmatched. In DNA form, the CDR3 reads TGTGCCAGCAGCCGGACAGGGGATCGCAATCAGCCCCAGCATTTT. Its protein product is CASSRTGDRNQPQHF.

Only a few counts were recorded for this clonotype. The chain uses TRBV6-6 and TRBJ2-7; TRBD1 might be the D (5 bases). V was trimmed by 0 bases and J by 2 bases, leaving 8 bases between them. CDR3 length: 14 amino acids. Germline lookup yields CDR1 MNHNY and CDR2 SVGAGI (reference sequence). The CDR3 is CASSYSDSTYEQYF. For the CDR3, the DNA is TGTGCCAGCAGTTACTCAGACAGTACCTACGAGCAGTACTTC.

This clonotype was counted ten times or more. The chain recombines TRBV7-8 with TRBJ2-7; 8 nucleotides align to TRBD2. Trimming cost V 5 bases and J 4 bases; bases outside gene matches: 10. CDR3 length: 15 residues. Germline V gene data show CDR1 as SGHVS and CDR2 as FQNEAQ. For the CDR3, the DNA is TGTGCCAGCAGCCCGCTGGTAGCGGGACGTTACGAGCAGTACTTC. Protein sequence: CASSPLVAGRYEQYF.

This chain connects TRBV4-2 to TRBJ1-3, with 8 bases that match TRBD1. Germline assignment: CDR1 LGHNA and CDR2 YNFKEQ. The CDR3 has 17 amino acids. Germline trimming cut 1 base from V and 0 bases from J; bases unmatched to any gene: 5. The CDR3 region has the DNA TGTGCCAGCAGCCAAGTCCCCACAGGGGGCTCTGGAAACACCATATATTTT. This codes for CASSQVPTGGSGNTIYF.

This clonotype has ten or more counts. The genes are TRBV5-1 and TRBJ2-3; 7 nucleotides line up with TRBD2. Looked up from germline, CDR1 is SGHRS and CDR2 is YFSETQ. Trimming took 7 bases from V and 2 from J; bases not matched to a gene: 7. The CDR3 sequence is 14 residues long. The CDR3 is CASCPGGFTDTQYF. CDR3 nucleotide sequence: TGCGCCAGCTGTCCGGGAGGATTCACAGATACGCAGTATTTT. The variable domain in full, completed from reference TRBV5-1 and TRBJ2-3, reads KAGVTQTPRYLIKTRGQQVTLSCSPISGHRSVSWYQQTPGQGLQFLFEYFSETQRNKGNFPGRFSGRQFSNSRSEMNVSTLELGDSALYLCASCPGGFTDTQYFGPGTRLTVL.

Many counts were recorded for this clonotype. This chain links TRBV7-2 with TRBJ2-3; either TRBD1 or TRBD2 may fit D (5 bases each). CDR3 length: 16 amino acids. Trimming stripped 4 bases from V and 5 bases from J, with 19 bases between. The V gene's germline CDR1 is SGHTA and CDR2 FQGNSA. CDR3 coding DNA: TGTGCCAGCAGCTCACCCGGGACCCATCCTGAAGATACGCAGTATTTT. Translation gives CASSSPGTHPEDTQYF.

This clonotype was counted at least ten times. CDR3 coding DNA: TGCAGTGCTAGAGCACTGAAGTCCTACGAGCAGTACTTC. It is translated as CSARALKSYEQYF. This chain uses TRBV20-1 with TRBJ2-7; D is uncertain. The CDR3 contains 13 residues. Trimming stripped 1 base from V and 1 base from J, with 8 bases between. CDR1 and CDR2 (germline): DFQATT, SNEGSKA (reference sequence).

The chain has TRBV6-6 and TRBJ1-5; D is unresolved. The CDR3 covers 15 residues. V was cut by 0 bases and J by 3 bases, with 9 bases left in between. Germline values: CDR1 MNHNY, CDR2 SVGAGI (reference sequence). The CDR3 coding sequence is TGTGCCAGCAGTTACTCGGGCGGATTCAATCAGCCCCAGCATTTT. It specifies CASSYSGGFNQPQHF.

With respect to this clonotype: This may be a read error, as it is one base from a much larger clone. The V call is TRBV20-1, the J call TRBJ2-2; D may be TRBD2 (5 bases). CDR1 is DFQATT and CDR2 is SNEGSKA in the germline V gene (reference sequence). This CDR3 region has 14 residues. In DNA form, the CDR3 reads TGCAGTGCTAGAGGAGTTAGAGGCACCGGGGAGCTGTCTTTT. As protein: CSARGVRGTGELSF.

This clonotype has more than one count but fewer than ten. The gene calls are TRBV13 and TRBJ2-7; no reliable D call. Germline V lookup: CDR1 PRHDT, CDR2 FYEKMQ (reference sequence). The CDR3 contains 12 residues. V was trimmed by 6 bases and J by 6 bases, leaving 12 bases between them. The CDR3, as DNA: TGTGCCAGCAGTGAATATTTTTCCGAGCAGTACTTC. Translating it yields CASSEYFSEQYF.

The chain links TRBV20-1 to TRBJ2-5; D is ambiguous. The V end was cut by 0 bases, the J end by 2 bases, with 7 bases between. CDR1 is DFQATT and CDR2 is SNEGSKA in the germline V gene (reference sequence). CDR3 size: 13 residues. Written as DNA, the CDR3 is TGCAGTGCTAGAGAGGGATTACAAGAGACCCAGTACTTC. Translated: CSAREGLQETQYF.

The J gene is TRBJ1-3, the V gene TRBV7-3, with 9 bases lining up with TRBD1. This CDR3 comprises 19 residues. The germline V gene encodes CDR1 SGHTA and CDR2 FQGTGA. V lost 3 bases and J lost 0; bases outside the gene matches: 12. The CDR3 DNA sequence: TGTGCCAGCAGCTTTGGGACAGGGCTCGCAAAGGACTCTGGAAACACCATATATTTT. This translates into CASSFGTGLAKDSGNTIYF.

This clonotype was found many times. The chain uses TRBV7-9 and TRBJ2-1; D is possibly TRBD1 (5 bases). The CDR3 has 15 amino acids. CDR1 and CDR2 from the germline V gene are SEHNR and FQNEAQ (reference sequence). Trimming cost V 1 base and J 0 bases, with 7 bases left between them. In DNA form, the CDR3 reads TGTGCCAGCAGCTTAGACAGGATCTCCTACAATGAGCAGTTCTTC. Translated: CASSLDRISYNEQFF.

This clonotype was seen ten or more times. The chain recombines TRBV5-1 with TRBJ1-6; a weak D match, TRBD1 (5 bases). Germline lookup yields CDR1 SGHRS and CDR2 YFSETQ. CDR3 length: 12 amino acids. Trimming removed 0 bases at V and 10 bases at J, with 5 bases between. CDR3 DNA: TGCGCCAGCAGCTTGGAGGGGTCACCCCTCCACTTT. Encoded protein: CASSLEGSPLHF.

The chain combines TRBV5-1 with TRBJ1-3; D unclear. Germline CDR1 and CDR2: SGHRS and YFSETQ. The CDR3 contains 14 residues. V was cut by 0 bases and J by 5 bases, with 9 bases left in between. CDR3 protein: CASSLDRPRNTIYF. The DNA of the CDR3 is TGCGCCAGCAGCTTGGACAGACCTAGAAACACCATATATTTT. The whole variable domain, filled in from reference TRBV5-1 and TRBJ1-3, reads KAGVTQTPRYLIKTRGQQVTLSCSPISGHRSVSWYQQTPGQGLQFLFEYFSETQRNKGNFPGRFSGRQFSNSRSEMNVSTLELGDSALYLCASSLDRPRNTIYFGEGSWLTVV.